What follows are 22 T cell receptor beta chains derived from one specimen sequenced in a study of spatial heterogeneity in lung cancer. The time point here: blood at routine non-recurrence follow-up after resection. TCRdb re-called the 5' RACE reads through MiXCR, storing one row per CDR3 protein. The data show 100,000 to 120,000 distinct CDR3 sequences, with roughly 10% seen just once and about 24% held by the top ten. The sequences come from PBMCs, collected at follow-up. These receptors all stem from a female donor with early-stage non-small cell lung cancer.

This clonotype was seen only a few times. The V and J genes are TRBV5-1 and TRBJ2-3; TRBD1 matches 9 bases. Germline lookup yields CDR1 SGHRS and CDR2 YFSETQ. Trimming took 3 bases from V and 1 from J; bases not matched to a gene: 6. There are 16 residues in the CDR3. The CDR3 region is CASSWAGQGGTDTQYF. CDR3 coding DNA: TGCGCCAGCAGCTGGGCGGGACAGGGAGGCACAGATACGCAGTATTTT.

This clonotype was counted at least ten times. The DNA of the CDR3 is TGCAGTGCCCTTTTCCCAGGGGGCGAGGGCACTGAAGCTTTCTTT. Translating gives CSALFPGGEGTEAFF. This rearrangement joins TRBV20-1 to TRBJ1-1; 8 bases match TRBD1. Trimming cost V 6 bases and J 4 bases; bases outside gene matches: 13. The CDR3 extends over 15 amino acids. CDR1 is DFQATT and CDR2 is SNEGSKA in the germline V gene (reference sequence).

J is TRBJ2-2 and V is TRBV7-2; D is unresolved. Per the germline V gene, CDR1 is SGHTA and CDR2 is FQGNSA. The CDR3 extends over 13 amino acids. V was pared by 5 bases and J by 8 bases, with 12 bases between. The CDR3 loop is CASSTRRLGELFF. The CDR3 DNA reads as TGTGCCAGCAGCACCCGGCGGCTGGGGGAGCTGTTTTTT.

This clonotype has more than one count but fewer than ten. The chain combines TRBV12-3 or TRBV12-4 with TRBJ2-2; tentatively, D is TRBD2 (6 bases). The CDR3 spans 15 residues. V was shortened by 1 base and J by 0 bases, with 6 bases between the two germline ends. This CDR3 is CASSLGDSNTGELFF. The DNA of the CDR3 is TGTGCCAGCAGTTTAGGGGACTCGAACACCGGGGAGCTGTTTTTT.

This clonotype has a handful of counts. The rearrangement links TRBV25-1 to TRBJ2-6; a possible D gene is TRBD1 (6 bases). The CDR3 runs 17 residues. Germline V CDR1 and CDR2: MGHDK, SYGVNS. Trimming removed 3 bases from V and 0 bases from J, with 12 bases in between. CDR3 DNA: TGTGCCAGCAGTGAGTCGACAGGACTCTCTGGGGCCAACGTCCTGACTTTC. As protein: CASSESTGLSGANVLTF. The whole variable domain, filled in from reference TRBV25-1 and TRBJ2-6, reads EADIYQTPRYLVIGTGKKITLECSQTMGHDKMYWYQQDPGMELHLIHYSYGVNSTEKGDLSSESTVSRIRTEHFPLTLESARPSHTSQYLCASSESTGLSGANVLTFGAGSRLTVL.

This clonotype has a handful of counts. This chain uses TRBV5-1 with TRBJ2-2; perhaps TRBD2 as D (6 bases). Trimming stripped 3 bases from V and 4 bases from J, with 16 bases between. The germline V gene has CDR1 SGHRS and CDR2 YFSETQ. The CDR3 runs 16 residues. CDR3 sequence reads: CASSSATTGVTGELFF. The CDR3 DNA sequence: TGCGCCAGCAGCTCTGCTACAACGGGGGTCACCGGGGAGCTGTTTTTT.

This clonotype has just a few counts. The chain carries TRBV5-4 and TRBJ2-2, with 9 nucleotides matching TRBD1. V trimming: 4 bases; J trimming: 4 bases; junction bases outside the gene matches: 5. The length of the CDR3 is 15 residues. Germline lookup yields CDR1 SGHNT and CDR2 YYREEE (reference sequence). The chain's CDR3 is CASSVRDRATGELFF. The CDR3, as DNA: TGTGCCAGCAGCGTCCGGGACAGGGCCACCGGGGAGCTGTTTTTT.

This sequence joins TRBV29-1 and TRBJ1-1; D is ambiguous. Trimming took 7 bases from V and 1 from J, leaving 4 bases between them. The CDR3 loop spans 10 amino acids. Germline lookup yields CDR1 SQVTM and CDR2 ANQGSEA. The CDR3 region has the DNA TGCAGCGCTGAGAACACTGAAGCTTTCTTT. Translating gives CSAENTEAFF.

V usage is TRBV6-5 and J usage is TRBJ1-5; D possibly corresponds to TRBD1 (5 bases). CDR3 length: 14 amino acids. CDR1 is MNHEY and CDR2 is SVGAGI in the germline V gene. V lost 2 bases and J lost 6, with 11 bases in between. CDR3 sequence reads: CASSYEGRGQPQHF. The CDR3 nucleotides read TGTGCCAGCAGTTACGAGGGGAGGGGTCAGCCCCAGCATTTT.

This clonotype has a handful of counts. The chain links TRBV20-1 to TRBJ1-4, with D unresolved. Trimming shortened V by 6 bases and J by 4 bases, and 9 bases separated the two germline ends. The CDR3 loop spans 12 amino acids. CDR1 and CDR2 from the germline V gene are DFQATT and SNEGSKA (reference sequence). CDR3 in DNA: TGCAGTGCCCCCTTGAATAATGAAAAACTGTTTTTT. It is translated as CSAPLNNEKLFF.

This clonotype was observed a handful of times. This chain joins TRBV7-2 and TRBJ2-5; no firm D call. Germline V CDR1 and CDR2: SGHTA, FQGNSA. This CDR3 is 14 amino acids long. Trimming took off 1 base at V and 1 base at J, with 7 bases between the two ends. For the CDR3, the DNA is TGTGCCAGCAGCTTAGATGATACCCAAGAGACCCAGTACTTC. Its translation: CASSLDDTQETQYF.

This clonotype was recorded many times. The genes are TRBV7-3 and TRBJ2-1, with 9 bases aligning to TRBD2. J lost 5 bases, V lost 2 bases, and 10 bases had no gene match. Germline CDR1 is SGHTA and CDR2 is FQGTGA. CDR3 length: 17 residues. CDR3 nucleotide sequence: TGTGCCAGCAGCTTAGTGGATGGCGGGAGGGGAAACAATGAGCAGTTCTTC. Translated, it gives CASSLVDGGRGNNEQFF.

Turning to this clonotype: A read error may be the cause here, since a much bigger clone is one base away. This CDR3 reads CASSPTPGQEVGFF. CDR3 DNA: TGTGCCAGCAGTCCCACACCGGGACAGGAGGTCGGTTTCTTT. The genes are TRBV12-3 or TRBV12-4 and TRBJ1-1, with TRBD1 matching 8 bases. J lost 13 bases, V lost 5 bases, and 15 bases had no gene match. This CDR3 is 14 amino acids long.

V and J are TRBV28 and TRBJ2-7, with 8 bases that match TRBD1. The J segment lost 6 bases and the V segment lost 7 bases, leaving 17 bases of the junction unmatched. The CDR3 is 16 residues long. CDR1 and CDR2 from the germline V gene are MDHEN and SYDVKM. CDR3 region: CASTLGQGGYLREQYF. CDR3 DNA sequence: TGTGCCAGCACCTTAGGACAGGGCGGATACCTACGCGAGCAGTACTTC.

This clonotype was seen more than once but under ten times. This chain uses TRBV5-1 with TRBJ2-1; TRBD1 matches at 7 bases. The germline gives CDR1 SGHRS, CDR2 YFSETQ. V lost 3 bases, J lost 5 bases, and 5 bases stayed unmatched. This CDR3 has 14 residues. CDR3 protein: CASSSATGNNEQFF. CDR3 in DNA: TGCGCCAGCAGCTCGGCGACAGGGAACAATGAGCAGTTCTTC.

The table lists this clonotype with a few counts. The chain joins TRBV20-1 to TRBJ1-2, with a weak D call TRBD1 (6 bases). V was pared by 5 bases and J by 6 bases, with 22 bases between. This CDR3 comprises 15 residues. The germline V gene encodes CDR1 DFQATT and CDR2 SNEGSKA (reference sequence). The chain's CDR3 is CSARGLEGFENGYTF. Here the CDR3 DNA reads TGCAGTGCTCGGGGGCTAGAGGGGTTCGAGAATGGCTACACCTTC.

This clonotype was counted at least ten times. The chain couples TRBV12-3 or TRBV12-4 to TRBJ2-7; either TRBD1 or TRBD2 may fit D (5 bases each). This CDR3 has 15 amino acids. V lost 1 base and J lost 10, with 20 bases in between. CDR3 DNA sequence: TGTGCCAGCAGTTTAGGACGGAGCAATGGGGGTCGCCAGTACGTC. This sequence encodes CASSLGRSNGGRQYV.

This chain joins TRBV7-9 and TRBJ2-7; perhaps D is TRBD1 or TRBD2 (5 bases each). V was clipped by 5 bases and J by 0 bases, with 20 bases between them. The CDR3 sequence is 17 residues long. Germline CDR1 reads SEHNR; CDR2 reads FQNEAQ (reference sequence). The CDR3 region has the DNA TGTGCCAGCAGCGCATCCATACCGGGACCGAGCTCCTACGAGCAGTACGTC. It is translated as CASSASIPGPSSYEQYV.

This clonotype turned up a few times. The chain has TRBV6-6 and TRBJ2-3; TRBD1 might be the D (5 bases). V lost 6 bases, J lost 6 bases, and 16 bases lay in between. This CDR3 is 14 amino acids long. CDR1 MNHNY and CDR2 SVGAGI come from the germline V gene (reference sequence). As DNA, the CDR3 is TGTGCCAGCAGCCCCGGACACCACCGGGATACGCAGTATTTT. Amino acids: CASSPGHHRDTQYF.

This clonotype showed up many times. The V call is TRBV4-2, the J call TRBJ1-1, with D uncertain. This CDR3 spans 16 amino acids. Germline V CDR1 and CDR2: LGHNA, YNFKEQ. Deletions cut 4 bases from V and 6 bases from J, with 21 bases between. CDR3 sequence (DNA): TGTGCCAGCAGCCCTCCCTGGCGTGGACGAACGGCTGAAGCTTTCTTT. Amino acids: CASSPPWRGRTAEAFF.

The chain uses TRBV12-3 or TRBV12-4 and TRBJ1-5; no definite D call. Trimming cost V 0 bases and J 0 bases, with 3 bases left between them. This CDR3 contains 14 residues. The CDR3 nucleotides read TGTGCCAGCAGTTTAGCAGATAGCAATCAGCCCCAGCATTTT. Translated: CASSLADSNQPQHF.

The chain carries TRBV27 and TRBJ1-1; 9 bases fit TRBD1. J lost 1 base, V lost 5 bases, and 8 bases had no gene match. The CDR3 has 16 residues. Germline assignment: CDR1 MNHEY and CDR2 SMNVEV (reference sequence). The CDR3 bases are TGTGCCAGCAGTAAACTACCGGGACAGGGGAACACTGAAGCTTTCTTT. Protein sequence: CASSKLPGQGNTEAFF.